Following are 20 T cell receptor beta chains from one sample sequenced in a study of blood T cell repertoires in COVID-19. TCRdb's copy holds only in-frame clones and misses some; the assay was immunoSEQ multiplex PCR. The profile shows 20,000 to 30,000 clones, 60% to 85% of them singletons. The sample was peripheral blood. All receptors come from an elderly man with active or convalescent COVID-19.

The chain carries TRBV9 and TRBJ1-4; TRBD1 matches 7 bases. The V and J ends lost 4 bases and 2 bases, in that order; junction bases with no gene match: 8. This CDR3 comprises 16 residues. Germline V gene lookup returns CDR1 SGDLS and CDR2 YYNGEE. The CDR3 nucleotides read TGTGCCAGCAGCCAGTCACAGGGGCACACTAATGAAAAACTGTTTTTT. This sequence encodes CASSQSQGHTNEKLFF.

V is TRBV21-1 and J is TRBJ1-4. TRBV21-1 has pseudogene status. The CDR3 loop spans 16 amino acids. The CDR3 loop reads CASQKGGAPEGEKLFF. The CDR3 DNA reads TGTGCCAGCCAAAAAGGAGGGGCTCCCGAGGGTGAAAAACTGTTTTTT.

By proportion, this clone is medium-sized. The V and J genes are TRBV10-1 and TRBJ2-1; 9 bases are a match to TRBD2. Trimming at V came to 0 bases and at J to 4 bases, leaving 7 bases not matched to a gene. The CDR3 has 17 amino acids. Germline lookup yields CDR1 WNHNN and CDR2 SYGVQD (reference sequence). DNA for the CDR3: TGCGCCAGCAGTGAGTCGATCGGGCTAGCGGGGTACAATGAGCAGTTCTTC. Amino acids: CASSESIGLAGYNEQFF.

This chain uses TRBV2 with TRBJ2-7, with D maybe TRBD2 (6 bases). Germline V lookup: CDR1 SNHLY, CDR2 FYNNEI. The CDR3 has 12 amino acids. V was cut by 6 bases and J by 6 bases, with 12 bases left in between. The CDR3 coding sequence is TGTGCCAGCAGCGCCGGGACTTTCGAGCAGTACTTC. Translation: CASSAGTFEQYF.

The genes are TRBV5-1 and TRBJ1-2, with D perhaps TRBD1 (5 bases). The germline gives CDR1 SGHRS, CDR2 YFSETQ. The CDR3 sequence is 13 residues long. V gave up 1 base and J gave up 4 bases, with 8 bases separating them. Here the CDR3 reads CASSLSGGYGYTF. The CDR3 DNA is TGCGCCAGCAGCTTGTCGGGGGGCTATGGCTACACCTTC.

This chain links TRBV29-1 with TRBJ2-3, with 10 bases that match TRBD2. CDR1 and CDR2 from the germline V gene are SQVTM and ANQGSEA. Unmatched junction bases numbered 6, after V lost 2 bases and J lost 4 bases. The CDR3 totals 15 residues. The chain's CDR3 is CSVELAGAVADTQYF. Written as DNA, the CDR3 is TGCAGCGTTGAACTAGCGGGGGCCGTGGCAGATACGCAGTATTTT.

The chain links TRBV4-1 to TRBJ2-1; D may be TRBD2 (5 bases). The V gene's germline CDR1 is MGHRA and CDR2 YSYEKL. This CDR3 comprises 15 residues. Trimming took off 1 base at V and 5 bases at J, with 12 bases between the two ends. CDR3 sequence: CASSQVTGFHNEQFF. The CDR3 region has the DNA TGCGCCAGCAGCCAAGTAACGGGGTTCCACAATGAGCAGTTCTTC.

The chain carries TRBV25-1 and TRBJ2-3; possible D gene TRBD2, 5 bases. Trimming left V 5 bases short and J 7 bases short, with 10 bases between. Germline assignment: CDR1 MGHDK and CDR2 SYGVNS. The length of the CDR3 is 12 residues. CDR3 loop: CASSPRGNTQYF. As DNA, the CDR3 is TGTGCCAGCAGTCCCCGAGGGAATACGCAGTATTTT.

The genes are TRBV4-1 and TRBJ1-6, with 7 bases matching TRBD1. V shed 3 bases and J 0 bases; nucleotides not matched to a gene: 11. The CDR3 runs to 19 residues. CDR1 and CDR2 from the germline V gene are MGHRA and YSYEKL. The CDR3 DNA sequence: TGCGCCAGCAGCCAGGACCCACAGGGGTTTAGCTCCTATAATTCACCCCTCCACTTT. This sequence encodes CASSQDPQGFSSYNSPLHF.

The chain has TRBV11-2 and TRBJ1-2; D unresolved. The CDR3 runs to 12 residues. V lost 1 base to trimming and J lost 5 bases, with 5 bases between them. Germline V gene lookup returns CDR1 SGHAT and CDR2 FQNNGV. The chain's CDR3 is CASSLGQYGYTF. The CDR3 DNA sequence: TGTGCCAGCAGCTTAGGGCAGTATGGCTACACCTTC. Full variable domain (outside the CDR3, taken from reference TRBV11-2 and TRBJ1-2): EAGVAQSPRYKIIEKRQSVAFWCNPISGHATLYWYQQILGQGPKLLIQFQNNGVVDDSQLPKDRFSAERLKGVDSTLKIQPAKLEDSAVYLCASSLGQYGYTFGSGTRLTVV.

The V and J genes are TRBV27 and TRBJ1-2, with TRBD1 matching over 8 bases. This CDR3 comprises 15 residues. Germline CDR1 MNHEY, CDR2 SMNVEV (reference sequence). Trimming cost V 1 base and J 4 bases; bases outside gene matches: 5. In DNA form, the CDR3 reads TGTGCCAGCAGTTTATACGGACAGGGTGGCTATGGCTACACCTTC. As protein: CASSLYGQGGYGYTF.

The chain employs TRBV9 and TRBJ1-3; weak D call: TRBD1 (6 bases). Germline V gene sequence: CDR1 SGDLS, CDR2 YYNGEE. V was clipped by 5 bases and J by 0 bases, with 9 bases between them. This CDR3 is built from 14 residues. The CDR3 region is CASRAGDSGNTIYF. DNA of the CDR3: TGTGCCAGCAGGGCAGGGGACTCTGGAAACACCATATATTTT.

The chain recombines TRBV12-5 with TRBJ2-7; D may be TRBD2 (6 bases). Trimming shortened V by 2 bases and J by 4 bases, and 15 bases separated the two germline ends. The CDR3 length is 15 residues. Germline loops: CDR1 LGHNT, CDR2 FRNRAP. CDR3 sequence: CASGLLARAGYEQYF. The CDR3 coding sequence is TGTGCTAGTGGTTTGTTAGCGCGGGCGGGATACGAGCAGTACTTC.

The chain has TRBV7-8 and TRBJ2-3; 10 bases agree with TRBD2. Germline V gene lookup returns CDR1 SGHVS and CDR2 FQNEAQ. The junction had 15 bases not matched to a gene; V was cut back by 5 bases and J by 7 bases. The CDR3 totals 17 residues. CDR3 sequence reads: CASSPGFGTSASHTQYF. The CDR3 bases are TGTGCCAGCAGCCCGGGTTTTGGGACTAGCGCCTCCCATACGCAGTATTTT.

This chain links TRBV7-2 with TRBJ1-2, with D tentatively TRBD1 (6 bases). CDR1 and CDR2 from the germline V gene are SGHTA and FQGNSA. This CDR3 region has 14 residues. Trimming removed 0 bases at V and 3 bases at J, with 8 bases between. CDR3 DNA sequence: TGTGCCAGCAGCTTAGCGGGGGGGCACTATGGCTACACCTTC. Protein sequence: CASSLAGGHYGYTF.

DNA of the CDR3: TGTGCCAGCAGAGAACAGCGACACTATGGCTACACCTTC. Its translation is CASREQRHYGYTF. The genes are TRBV2 and TRBJ1-2; D gene unclear. This CDR3 is 13 amino acids long. CDR1 and CDR2 (germline): SNHLY, FYNNEI. V was trimmed by 6 bases and J by 3 bases, leaving 11 bases between them.

The CDR3 nucleotides read TGTGCCAGCAGCTTAGGCGGACTCTCTGGGGCCAACGTCCTGACTTTC. This encodes CASSLGGLSGANVLTF. This chain uses TRBV7-3 with TRBJ2-6, with TRBD2 as a possible D gene (5 bases). Germline V gene sequence: CDR1 SGHTA, CDR2 FQGTGA. V was trimmed by 2 bases and J by 0 bases, leaving 8 bases between them. This CDR3 has 16 residues.

This clone has a handful of counts. The rearrangement joins TRBV6-5 to TRBJ2-3, with D perhaps TRBD1 (5 bases). The CDR3 has 15 residues. Germline CDR1 reads MNHEY; CDR2 reads SVGAGI. Trimming shortened V by 2 bases and J by 3 bases, and 12 bases separated the two germline ends. CDR3 DNA: TGTGCCAGCAGTTACCTAAAGGGGATGACAGATACGCAGTATTTT. Its translation: CASSYLKGMTDTQYF.

This clone was counted a few times. The chain couples TRBV7-6 to TRBJ2-2; 10 bases map to TRBD2. The CDR3 covers 17 residues. The junction had 11 bases not matched to a gene; V was cut back by 6 bases and J by 4 bases. Germline-derived CDR1 and CDR2 are SGHVS and FNYEAQ. This CDR3 is CASSSDSGTSVTGELFF. DNA of the CDR3: TGTGCCAGCAGTTCCGATTCCGGGACTAGCGTCACCGGGGAGCTGTTTTTT.

This chain uses TRBV18 with TRBJ2-2, with D unclear. Trimming cost V 0 bases and J 6 bases, with 14 bases left between them. Germline V gene sequence: CDR1 KGHSH, CDR2 LQKENI. CDR3 size: 16 residues. CDR3 nucleotides: TGTGCCAGCTCACCACCTTGGGCTTTATCGGCCGGGGAGCTGTTTTTT. It is translated as CASSPPWALSAGELFF.